Following are 9 T cell receptor beta chains from one sample sequenced in a study of PD-1 blockade in mismatch repair-deficient tumors. Only in-frame clones appear in the TCRdb table, and some are missing; sequencing was by immunoSEQ multiplex PCR. The data hold under 150,000 clones, with roughly nine tenths observed a single time. The sample in question was peripheral blood, obtained 44 weeks after starting pembrolizumab. Receptors originate from an adult with mismatch repair-deficient cancer.

V and J are TRBV7-9 and TRBJ2-7; D is perhaps TRBD2 (7 bases). V was clipped by 6 bases and J by 3 bases, with 18 bases between them. Germline V gene sequence: CDR1 SEHNR, CDR2 FQNEAQ (reference sequence). CDR3 length: 15 residues. The CDR3, as DNA: TGTGCCAGCAGACATGTCGGGGGCGGGAGCTACGAGCAGTACTTC. Protein sequence: CASRHVGGGSYEQYF.

The chain recombines TRBV7-9 with TRBJ2-2, with TRBD1 as a possible D gene (6 bases). The CDR3 covers 16 residues. The V gene's germline CDR1 is SEHNR and CDR2 FQNEAQ (reference sequence). V lost 5 bases, J lost 0 bases, and 13 bases lay in between. CDR3 amino acids: CASSRPGTTNTGELFF. In DNA form, the CDR3 reads TGTGCCAGCAGCCGCCCCGGGACAACGAACACCGGGGAGCTGTTTTTT. Based on the CDR3 plus reference TRBV7-9 and TRBJ2-2, the full variable domain is DTGVSQNPRHKITKRGQNVTFRCDPISEHNRLYWYRQTLGQGPEFLTYFQNEAQLEKSRLLSDRFSAERPKGSFSTLEIQRTEQGDSAMYLCASSRPGTTNTGELFFGEGSRLTVL.

The genes are TRBV5-1 and TRBJ1-1, with a tentative D call TRBD1 (5 bases). The CDR3 has 13 residues. Germline-derived CDR1 and CDR2 are SGHRS and YFSETQ. V was trimmed by 7 bases and J by 1 base, leaving 11 bases between them. CDR3 in DNA: TGCGCCAGCTCCGGGACCGCGAACACTGAAGCTTTCTTT. This translates into CASSGTANTEAFF.

CDR3 region: CASSTYIGAETQYF. The CDR3 DNA reads as TGTGCCAGCAGCACATACATCGGAGCGGAGACCCAGTACTTC. The genes are TRBV6-5 and TRBJ2-5; D unclear. The CDR3 loop spans 14 amino acids. CDR1 and CDR2 (germline): MNHEY, SVGAGI. The germline V and J ends were trimmed by 6 bases and 5 bases, with 16 bases remaining between them.

The chain couples TRBV5-1 to TRBJ2-2; D unresolved. Trimming left V 3 bases short and J 2 bases short, with 20 bases between. This CDR3 contains 18 residues. In germline, CDR1 is SGHRS, CDR2 YFSETQ. CDR3 protein: CASSSFPSPSPNTGELFF. The CDR3 bases are TGCGCCAGCAGCTCATTCCCATCTCCTTCCCCTAACACCGGGGAGCTGTTTTTT.

V usage is TRBV6-1 and J usage is TRBJ2-7, with D possibly being TRBD1 or TRBD2 (5 bases each). Per the germline V gene, CDR1 is MNHNS and CDR2 is SASEGT. V lost 7 bases and J lost 1, with 17 bases in between. This CDR3 contains 15 residues. DNA for the CDR3: TGTGCCAGCAACAGGATAGCGACCGATTCCTACGAGCAGTACTTC. Translation: CASNRIATDSYEQYF.

The table lists this clone with a count of one. The chain carries TRBV14 and TRBJ2-2; no firm D call. The CDR3 is made up of 16 amino acids. Trimming took off 2 bases at V and 5 bases at J, with 15 bases between the two ends. Per the germline V gene, CDR1 is SGHDN and CDR2 is FVKESK. This chain's CDR3 is CASSQLGPSLTGELFF. The CDR3 region has the DNA TGTGCCAGCAGCCAACTAGGTCCGTCTTTAACCGGGGAGCTGTTTTTT.

With regard to this clone: This CDR3 is also generated by other DNA sequences in the sample. The chain has TRBV19 and TRBJ2-1; D is uncertain. Looked up from germline, CDR1 is LNHDA and CDR2 is SQIVND (reference sequence). CDR3 length: 15 residues. Trimming took 3 bases from V and 2 from J, leaving 11 bases between them. Written as DNA, the CDR3 is TGTGCCAGTAGTATCGGCAGGTCCCCCTACAATGAGCAGTTCTTC. Translation gives CASSIGRSPYNEQFF.

V usage is TRBV10-2 and J usage is TRBJ2-2, with TRBD2 identical over 9 bases. From germline, CDR1 is WSHSY and CDR2 SAAADI. This CDR3 comprises 14 residues. V lost 10 bases, J lost 5 bases, and 8 bases stayed unmatched. CDR3 sequence reads: CATFSGSRTGELFF. The CDR3 nucleotides read TGCGCCACCTTTAGCGGGAGTCGAACCGGGGAGCTGTTTTTT.